These 27 T cell receptor beta chains originate from one sample sequenced in a study of T cell responses to AZD1222 COVID-19 vaccine. The protocol was immunoSEQ multiplex PCR, while the TCRdb copy is restricted to in-frame clones and leaves out a portion. The profile shows over 150,000 clones, around nine tenths of them singletons. Specimen: peripheral blood, collected 28 days after the second AZD1222 dose. All receptors derive from an adult who received the AZD1222 COVID-19 vaccine.

The rearrangement uses TRBV28 and TRBJ2-4; 7 bases fit TRBD1. This CDR3 is 14 amino acids long. Trimming took 5 bases from V and 2 from J; bases not matched to a gene: 3. CDR1 is MDHEN and CDR2 is SYDVKM in the germline V gene. CDR3 protein: CASSARGPKNIQYF. The CDR3 DNA follows: TGTGCCAGCAGTGCTAGGGGGCCCAAAAACATTCAGTACTTC.

The chain joins TRBV11-2 to TRBJ1-2; D is unresolved. Germline values: CDR1 SGHAT, CDR2 FQNNGV. The CDR3 is 14 residues long. Trimming pared 3 bases from V and 1 base from J, leaving 9 bases between. CDR3 sequence: CASSLQRLNYGYTF. The DNA for the CDR3 is TGTGCCAGCAGCTTGCAGAGACTTAACTATGGCTACACCTTC.

This chain uses TRBV5-4 with TRBJ2-7; D gene unclear. The V end was cut by 3 bases, the J end by 2 bases, with 12 bases between. Per the germline V gene, CDR1 is SGHNT and CDR2 is YYREEE (reference sequence). This CDR3 has 14 amino acids. In DNA, the CDR3 is TGTGCCAGCAGCTCAATTCCCCAGACCTACGAGCAGTACTTC. Translation gives CASSSIPQTYEQYF.

This sequence joins TRBV7-3 and TRBJ1-1, with D possibly TRBD1 on 6 matching bases. The germline CDR1 and CDR2 sequences are SGHTA and FQGTGA. Between the trimmed V and J ends, which lost 1 base and 0 bases, there was a span of 12 bases. The CDR3 consists of 16 residues. CDR3 in amino acids: CASSLNPAGVNTEAFF. The CDR3 nucleotides read TGTGCCAGCAGCTTAAATCCGGCAGGGGTGAACACTGAAGCTTTCTTT.

The chain joins TRBV6-5 to TRBJ2-3, with D perhaps TRBD1 (5 bases). This CDR3 is 15 amino acids long. Looked up from germline, CDR1 is MNHEY and CDR2 is SVGAGI. V lost 0 bases and J 5 bases, leaving 12 bases between the germline ends. The chain's CDR3 is CASSYSQGNKDTQYF. The DNA of the CDR3 is TGTGCCAGCAGTTACTCGCAGGGAAACAAAGATACGCAGTATTTT.

The chain employs TRBV7-9 and TRBJ2-7, with D maybe TRBD1 (6 bases). Germline V gene lookup returns CDR1 SEHNR and CDR2 FQNEAQ (reference sequence). The CDR3 sequence is 16 residues long. Trimming pared 3 bases from V and 1 base from J, leaving 16 bases between. Here the CDR3 DNA reads TGTGCCAGCAGCTTGGAGGCCGGGACATCTTCCTACGAGCAGTACTTC. Its protein is CASSLEAGTSSYEQYF. The full variable domain, completed using reference TRBV7-9 and TRBJ2-7, is DTGVSQNPRHKITKRGQNVTFRCDPISEHNRLYWYRQTLGQGPEFLTYFQNEAQLEKSRLLSDRFSAERPKGSFSTLEIQRTEQGDSAMYLCASSLEAGTSSYEQYFGPGTRLTVT.

A note on this clone: The identical CDR3 is also encoded by other nucleotide sequences in the sample. This rearrangement joins TRBV5-1 to TRBJ1-1; possibly TRBD1 for D (5 bases). The CDR3 length is 15 residues. CDR1 is SGHRS, CDR2 YFSETQ, per germline. Trimming shortened V by 2 bases and J by 0 bases, and 11 bases separated the two germline ends. The CDR3 protein is CASSLDRGMNTEAFF. The CDR3 coding sequence is TGCGCCAGCAGCTTAGACAGAGGCATGAACACTGAAGCTTTCTTT.

Here the CDR3 DNA reads TGTGCCTGGAGTGGGAACAGGGGCGCCTATAGCAATCAGCCCCAGCATTTT. As protein: CAWSGNRGAYSNQPQHF. The V and J genes are TRBV30 and TRBJ1-5; TRBD1 matches at 7 bases. The germline CDR1 and CDR2 sequences are GTSNPN and SVGIG (reference sequence). With V trimmed by 1 base and J by 0 bases, 9 bases remained unmatched. The CDR3 is 17 residues long.

The chain joins TRBV6-5 to TRBJ2-7; D assignment may be TRBD1 or TRBD2 (5 bases each). Germline V lookup: CDR1 MNHEY, CDR2 SVGAGI. The CDR3 runs 14 residues. The ends were cut back, 8 bases at V and 2 bases at J, with 16 bases in the middle. CDR3 in DNA: TGTGCCAGCCACTCGGGGCAGACTACCTACGAGCAGTACTTC. Residues: CASHSGQTTYEQYF.

The chain uses TRBV5-1 and TRBJ1-2; D call uncertain. The CDR3 has 14 amino acids. Trimming pared 0 bases from V and 1 base from J, leaving 7 bases between. The germline gives CDR1 SGHRS, CDR2 YFSETQ. This CDR3 is CASSLGTFNYGYTF. CDR3 bases: TGCGCCAGCAGCTTGGGGACTTTTAACTATGGCTACACCTTC.

The chain combines TRBV5-4 with TRBJ2-1; 7 bases map to TRBD1. The CDR3 consists of 14 residues. The germline gives CDR1 SGHNT, CDR2 YYREEE (reference sequence). V shed 4 bases and J 8 bases; nucleotides not matched to a gene: 9. The DNA for the CDR3 is TGTGCCAGCAGCCCGGGACAGTCTAGAGATGAGCAGTTCTTC. Encoded protein: CASSPGQSRDEQFF.

The chain uses TRBV19 and TRBJ1-1, with D possibly matching TRBD1 (6 bases). V lost 7 bases and J 5 bases, leaving 14 bases between the germline ends. There are 13 residues in the CDR3. The germline CDR1 and CDR2 sequences are LNHDA and SQIVND (reference sequence). In DNA form, the CDR3 reads TGTGCCAGTACCCCTGGGCAGGGGACTGAAGCTTTCTTT. The encoded protein is CASTPGQGTEAFF. Drawing the rest from reference TRBV19 and TRBJ1-1, the complete variable domain is DGGITQSPKYLFRKEGQNVTLSCEQNLNHDAMYWYRQDPGQGLRLIYYSQIVNDFQKGDIAEGYSVSREKKESFPLTVTSAQKNPTAFYLCASTPGQGTEAFFGQGTRLTVV.

This chain connects TRBV28 to TRBJ1-2, with 9 bases aligning to TRBD1. Trimming cost V 7 bases and J 4 bases; bases outside gene matches: 10. Germline CDR1 reads MDHEN; CDR2 reads SYDVKM. This CDR3 is built from 15 residues. DNA for the CDR3: TGTGCCAGCACCCAAGGCGGACAGGGGACCTATGGCTACACCTTC. Translation: CASTQGGQGTYGYTF.

The chain is built from TRBV9 and TRBJ1-1; no reliable D call. The germline V gene has CDR1 SGDLS and CDR2 YYNGEE. V shed 6 bases and J shed 1 base, with 13 bases lying between them. The CDR3 has 14 amino acids. The CDR3 here is CASMTGPSNTEAFF. DNA for the CDR3: TGTGCCAGCATGACCGGACCCTCGAACACTGAAGCTTTCTTT.

This chain uses TRBV2 with TRBJ2-5; no clear D gene. The CDR3 length is 12 residues. Trimming stripped 2 bases from V and 5 bases from J, with 6 bases between. CDR1 and CDR2 (germline): SNHLY, FYNNEI. Here the CDR3 reads CASSEYGETQYF. DNA for the CDR3: TGTGCCAGCAGTGAATATGGGGAGACCCAGTACTTC.

V is TRBV2 and J is TRBJ2-5; tentatively, D is TRBD1 (6 bases). The CDR3 loop spans 12 amino acids. Germline CDR1 SNHLY, CDR2 FYNNEI. V lost 7 bases to trimming and J lost 3 bases, with 9 bases between them. As DNA, the CDR3 is TGTGCCAGCACAGGGGCCGAAGAGACCCAGTACTTC. This encodes CASTGAEETQYF.

The rearrangement links TRBV12-3 or TRBV12-4 to TRBJ2-7; D is possibly TRBD1 (5 bases). V gave up 3 bases and J gave up 6 bases, with 12 bases separating them. This CDR3 region has 13 residues. In nucleotides, the CDR3 is TGTGCCAGCAGTTTGTGGGGCAGGCGCGAGCAGTACTTC. The encoded protein is CASSLWGRREQYF.

The chain recombines TRBV15 with TRBJ2-7; 8 nucleotides line up with TRBD1. The CDR3 runs to 15 residues. Germline trimming cut 0 bases from V and 3 bases from J; bases unmatched to any gene: 4. Germline V gene sequence: CDR1 LNHNV, CDR2 YYDKDF (reference sequence). The CDR3, as DNA: TGTGCCACCAGCAGAGATCGTGACAGGGGCTACGAGCAGTACTTC. It encodes CATSRDRDRGYEQYF. The full variable domain, its missing parts supplied by reference TRBV15 and TRBJ2-7, is DAMVIQNPRYQVTQFGKPVTLSCSQTLNHNVMYWYQQKSSQAPKLLFHYYDKDFNNEADTPDNFQSRRPNTSFCFLDIRSPGLGDTAMYLCATSRDRDRGYEQYFGPGTRLTVT.

The CDR3 sequence is CASQGTAGPYEQYF. Here the CDR3 DNA reads TGTGCCAGCCAAGGGACGGCGGGTCCCTACGAGCAGTACTTC. This chain links TRBV7-8 with TRBJ2-7; D may be TRBD1 or TRBD2 (5 bases each). Trimming cost V 8 bases and J 2 bases, with 16 bases left between them. Germline V lookup: CDR1 SGHVS, CDR2 FQNEAQ. This CDR3 is built from 14 residues.

The chain has TRBV5-4 and TRBJ2-2; D tentatively reads TRBD1 or TRBD2 (5 bases each). The CDR3 sequence is 15 residues long. From germline, CDR1 is SGHNT and CDR2 YYREEE (reference sequence). The ends were cut back, 0 bases at V and 5 bases at J, with 11 bases in the middle. The CDR3, as DNA: TGTGCCAGCAGCTTGGGCTCGGGGCCTACCGGGGAGCTGTTTTTT. Amino acids: CASSLGSGPTGELFF.

The gene calls are TRBV2 and TRBJ2-1; 10 bases line up with TRBD2. The CDR3 is made up of 15 amino acids. Looked up from germline, CDR1 is SNHLY and CDR2 is FYNNEI. The trim removed 6 bases at V and 3 bases at J, leaving 5 bases unmatched. CDR3 residues: CASSQSGGGYNEQFF. The CDR3, as DNA: TGTGCCAGCAGCCAAAGCGGGGGGGGCTACAATGAGCAGTTCTTC.

The V gene is TRBV6-2 or TRBV6-3, the J gene TRBJ2-7; D gene uncertain. CDR1 is MNHEY and CDR2 is SVGEGT in the germline V gene. The CDR3 covers 13 residues. V was shortened by 0 bases and J by 3 bases, with 6 bases between the two germline ends. This CDR3 reads CASSYSNSYEQYF. In DNA, the CDR3 is TGTGCCAGCAGTTACTCGAACAGCTACGAGCAGTACTTC.

This chain connects TRBV10-3 to TRBJ2-5; 7 bases fit TRBD2. The CDR3 runs to 14 residues. The germline V gene has CDR1 ENHRY and CDR2 SYGVKD. The V and J ends lost 3 bases and 2 bases, in that order; junction bases with no gene match: 3. The CDR3 DNA is TGTGCCATCAGTGACTCTAGCGGACAAGAGACCCAGTACTTC. This codes for CAISDSSGQETQYF.

The gene calls are TRBV5-4 and TRBJ2-1; 8 nucleotides align to TRBD2. Germline V gene lookup returns CDR1 SGHNT and CDR2 YYREEE (reference sequence). The CDR3 spans 13 residues. J was trimmed by 8 bases and V by 3 bases; bases with no gene match: 4. Written as DNA, the CDR3 is TGTGCCAGCAGCTACGGGGGGGGATATGAGCAGTTCTTC. As protein: CASSYGGGYEQFF.

The chain has TRBV2 and TRBJ2-7; the D is unclear. The CDR3 totals 10 residues. The V end lost 8 bases, the J end lost 7 bases, and 9 bases lay between the germline ends. Germline assignment: CDR1 SNHLY and CDR2 FYNNEI. The CDR3 region is CASSSREQYF. CDR3 nucleotides: TGTGCCAGCTCCTCGAGGGAGCAGTACTTC.

The rearrangement links TRBV19 to TRBJ1-2; weak D call: TRBD1 (5 bases). Per germline, CDR1 LNHDA and CDR2 SQIVND (reference sequence). V was shortened by 6 bases and J by 2 bases, with 16 bases between the two germline ends. The CDR3 covers 15 residues. CDR3 DNA sequence: TGTGCCAGTAGGCTCCAGGGAGAGGGGAACTATGGCTACACCTTC. It encodes CASRLQGEGNYGYTF.

This clone was seen more than once but under ten times. This sequence joins TRBV11-2 and TRBJ2-1; 10 bases line up with TRBD2. The CDR3 is 19 residues long. From germline, CDR1 is SGHAT and CDR2 FQNNGV. With V trimmed by 2 bases and J by 0 bases, 10 bases remained unmatched. In DNA, the CDR3 is TGTGCCAGCAGCTTAAGGCGATTAGCGGGGGGCTACTCCTACAATGAGCAGTTCTTC. Amino acids: CASSLRRLAGGYSYNEQFF.